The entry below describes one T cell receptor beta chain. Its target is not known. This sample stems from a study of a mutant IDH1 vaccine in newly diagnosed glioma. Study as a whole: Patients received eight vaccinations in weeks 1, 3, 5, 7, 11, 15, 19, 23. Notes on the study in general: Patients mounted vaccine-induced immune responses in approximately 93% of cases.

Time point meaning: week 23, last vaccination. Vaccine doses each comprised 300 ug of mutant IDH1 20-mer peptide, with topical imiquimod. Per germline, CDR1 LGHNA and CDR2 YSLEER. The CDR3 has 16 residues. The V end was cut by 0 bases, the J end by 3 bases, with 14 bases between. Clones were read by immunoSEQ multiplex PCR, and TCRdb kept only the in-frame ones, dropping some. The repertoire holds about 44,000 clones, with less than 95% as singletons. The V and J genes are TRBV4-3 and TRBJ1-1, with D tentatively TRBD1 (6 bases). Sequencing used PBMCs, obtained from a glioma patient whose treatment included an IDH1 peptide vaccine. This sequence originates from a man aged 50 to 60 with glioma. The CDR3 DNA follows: TGCGCCAGCAGCCAAGATTGGACAGAAAAATACACTGAAGCTTTCTTT. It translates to CASSQDWTEKYTEAFF.